Following are 32 T cell receptor beta chains from one sample sequenced in a study of cytomegalovirus exposure and HLA in healthy donors. 60 Vbeta and 13 Jbeta primers were used in PCR. Profiled with immunoSEQ multiplex PCR; TCRdb holds only in-frame clones, not every one. The sample contains around 100,000 clones, more than 75% of which appear only once. The material sequenced was PBMCs. The origin of the receptors is a woman between 18 and 30 years old in good health and CMV-seropositive.

The V call is TRBV2, the J call TRBJ2-7, with 13 bases identical to TRBD2. The CDR3 is made up of 15 amino acids. CDR1 is SNHLY and CDR2 is FYNNEI in the germline V gene. V lost 3 bases and J lost 4; bases outside the gene matches: 3. This chain's CDR3 is CASSERGLAGYEQYF. DNA for the CDR3: TGTGCCAGCAGTGAGAGGGGACTAGCGGGATACGAGCAGTACTTC.

The V and J genes are TRBV7-8 and TRBJ2-7, with a possible D match to TRBD1 (5 bases). Germline CDR1 is SGHVS and CDR2 is FQNEAQ. Deletions cut 5 bases from V and 2 bases from J, with 16 bases between. The CDR3 is 15 residues long. The CDR3 sequence is CASSLRRQGAYEQYF. The CDR3 region has the DNA TGTGCCAGCAGCCTCCGTCGGCAGGGCGCCTACGAGCAGTACTTC. The variable domain in full, with the rest retrieved from reference TRBV7-8 and TRBJ2-7, is GAGVSQSPRYKVAKRGQDVALRCDPISGHVSLFWYQQALGQGPEFLTYFQNEAQLDKSGLPSDRFFAERPEGSVSTLKIQRTQQEDSAVYLCASSLRRQGAYEQYFGPGTRLTVT.

This clone was detected once. The chain joins TRBV7-2 to TRBJ2-1, with 8 bases matching TRBD2. V gave up 5 bases and J gave up 7 bases; unmatched junction bases: 7. The CDR3 length is 14 residues. Germline-derived CDR1 and CDR2 are SGHTA and FQGNSA. The CDR3 coding sequence is TGTGCCAGCAGCGAACGAGCGGGGGAAAATGAGCAGTTCTTC. Its protein is CASSERAGENEQFF.

The chain links TRBV4-2 to TRBJ1-5, with TRBD1 as a possible D gene (5 bases). Germline assignment: CDR1 LGHNA and CDR2 YNFKEQ. The CDR3 runs 15 residues. The germline V and J ends were trimmed by 0 bases and 5 bases, with 11 bases remaining between them. Here the CDR3 reads CASSQDKGKDQPQHF. In DNA form, the CDR3 reads TGTGCCAGCAGCCAAGACAAGGGGAAGGATCAGCCCCAGCATTTT.

The chain recombines TRBV6-5 with TRBJ2-5, with TRBD2 matching 8 bases. CDR3 size: 14 residues. Germline assignment: CDR1 MNHEY and CDR2 SVGAGI. The junction had 7 bases not matched to a gene; V was cut back by 5 bases and J by 5 bases. CDR3 bases: TGTGCCAGCAGTGCGAGCGGGGGCCGGGAGACCCAGTACTTC. Protein sequence: CASSASGGRETQYF.

This clone was seen only a few times. The DNA of the CDR3 is TGTGCCAGCAGTCTCCGCCTTACAGGGAACTATGGCTACACCTTC. It codes for CASSLRLTGNYGYTF. J is TRBJ1-2 and V is TRBV6-1, with D possibly matching TRBD1 (6 bases). The germline V gene encodes CDR1 MNHNS and CDR2 SASEGT. V gave up 5 bases and J gave up 2 bases, with 15 bases separating them. The length of the CDR3 is 15 residues.

The chain links TRBV6-5 to TRBJ1-4, with a possible D match to TRBD1 (6 bases). The V and J ends lost 4 bases and 2 bases respectively, with 11 bases between them. The CDR3 has 15 residues. From germline, CDR1 is MNHEY and CDR2 SVGAGI. CDR3 DNA sequence: TGTGCCAGCAGTTCCGACAGGCCCACTAATGAAAAACTGTTTTTT. Translated: CASSSDRPTNEKLFF.

The chain links TRBV5-4 to TRBJ2-3, with 9 bases fitting TRBD1. The V gene's germline CDR1 is SGHNT and CDR2 YYREEE (reference sequence). The length of the CDR3 is 14 residues. With 4 bases clipped from V and 6 bases from J, the junction kept 6 bases outside the gene matches. The CDR3 loop reads CASSLRDRADTQYF. The DNA of the CDR3 is TGTGCCAGCAGCCTCCGGGACAGGGCGGATACGCAGTATTTT.

The V call is TRBV5-1, the J call TRBJ2-7; maybe TRBD2 (5 bases). This CDR3 spans 14 amino acids. V was pared by 0 bases and J by 0 bases, with 7 bases between. Germline values: CDR1 SGHRS, CDR2 YFSETQ. CDR3 region: CASSLGAGSYEQYF. CDR3 bases: TGCGCCAGCAGCTTGGGGGCGGGCTCCTACGAGCAGTACTTC.

V is TRBV30 and J is TRBJ2-7, with TRBD2 identical over 11 bases. Germline V gives CDR1 GTSNPN, CDR2 SVGIG (reference sequence). The CDR3 contains 15 residues. Trimming cost V 2 bases and J 3 bases; bases outside gene matches: 6. The CDR3 DNA sequence: TGTGCCTGGAGTCAGGGACTAGCGGATTACTACGAGCAGTACTTC. Translated: CAWSQGLADYYEQYF.

Written as DNA, the CDR3 is TGTGCTAGTGGACCGGGGACAGGGGGAGAGACCCAGTACTTC. It yields the protein CASGPGTGGETQYF. V is TRBV12-5 and J is TRBJ2-5, with 11 nucleotides matching TRBD1. The CDR3 has 14 residues. Germline CDR1 reads LGHNT; CDR2 reads FRNRAP. Losses at the gene ends were 6 bases for V and 4 bases for J; bases not matched to a gene: 4.

CDR3 residues: CASSLEETEAFF. CDR3 DNA sequence: TGTGCCAGCAGTTTAGAGGAGACTGAAGCTTTCTTT. The chain recombines TRBV28 with TRBJ1-1; the D is unclear. Trimming took off 2 bases at V and 5 bases at J, with 6 bases between the two ends. Germline V gene sequence: CDR1 MDHEN, CDR2 SYDVKM. CDR3 size: 12 residues.

As to this clone: An end of the junction differs from the germline gene, which may be a read error. The chain recombines TRBV7-7 with TRBJ2-3; 8 bases align to TRBD2. Germline V gene data show CDR1 as SSHAT and CDR2 as FNYEAQ (reference sequence). CDR3 length equals 14 residues. The CDR3 DNA follows: TGTGCTAGCAGCTCCGGGACTAGATCCGATACGCAGTATTTT. Its protein product is CASSSGTRSDTQYF.

This clone has only a few counts. The J gene is TRBJ1-4, the V gene TRBV7-9, with D unresolved. The CDR3 has 14 residues. Trimming stripped 4 bases from V and 0 bases from J, with 6 bases between. From germline, CDR1 is SEHNR and CDR2 FQNEAQ (reference sequence). CDR3 residues: CASSSRSTNEKLFF. As DNA, the CDR3 is TGTGCCAGCAGCTCCAGGTCAACTAATGAAAAACTGTTTTTT.

The chain combines TRBV18 with TRBJ2-7; TRBD2 agrees at 9 bases. V lost 4 bases and J lost 3; bases outside the gene matches: 4. Germline V lookup: CDR1 KGHSH, CDR2 LQKENI. The CDR3 extends over 14 amino acids. CDR3 sequence reads: CASSHRTSVYEQYF. The CDR3 region has the DNA TGTGCCAGCTCACACAGGACTAGCGTCTACGAGCAGTACTTC.

This clone was seen only once. The chain couples TRBV28 to TRBJ2-7, with D tentatively TRBD1 (6 bases). V was shortened by 6 bases and J by 1 base, with 10 bases between the two germline ends. The germline V gene has CDR1 MDHEN and CDR2 SYDVKM. CDR3 length: 13 amino acids. The chain's CDR3 is CASRTGQSYEQYF. DNA for the CDR3: TGTGCCAGCAGGACAGGTCAATCCTACGAGCAGTACTTC. The full variable domain, its missing parts supplied by reference TRBV28 and TRBJ2-7, is DVKVTQSSRYLVKRTGEKVFLECVQDMDHENMFWYRQDPGLGLRLIYFSYDVKMKEKGDIPEGYSVSREKKERFSLILESASTNQTSMYLCASRTGQSYEQYFGPGTRLTVT.

The rearrangement links TRBV7-3 to TRBJ2-1; 7 nucleotides agree with TRBD2. Germline V CDR1 and CDR2: SGHTA, FQGTGA. Germline trimming cut 2 bases from V and 8 bases from J; bases unmatched to any gene: 3. CDR3 size: 13 residues. The CDR3 is CASSLRGRDEQFF. The CDR3 DNA reads TGTGCCAGCAGCTTACGGGGGAGGGATGAGCAGTTCTTC.

This clone was observed a handful of times. The V gene is TRBV7-6, the J gene TRBJ2-3, with D unresolved. CDR3 length: 13 residues. Germline V lookup: CDR1 SGHVS, CDR2 FNYEAQ. Trimming removed 6 bases at V and 2 bases at J, with 9 bases between. The CDR3: CASSLGPTDTQYF. As DNA, the CDR3 is TGTGCCAGCAGTTTGGGCCCCACAGATACGCAGTATTTT.

Only one count was recorded for this clone. The chain combines TRBV5-1 with TRBJ1-4, with 7 positions matching TRBD1. This CDR3 contains 16 residues. V shed 3 bases and J 7 bases; nucleotides not matched to a gene: 12. Germline V gene sequence: CDR1 SGHRS, CDR2 YFSETQ. This CDR3 reads CASSSGSTGKTEKLFF. The CDR3 DNA follows: TGCGCCAGCAGCTCCGGTTCGACAGGGAAGACTGAAAAACTGTTTTTT. Full variable domain (remainder filled in from reference TRBV5-1 and TRBJ1-4): KAGVTQTPRYLIKTRGQQVTLSCSPISGHRSVSWYQQTPGQGLQFLFEYFSETQRNKGNFPGRFSGRQFSNSRSEMNVSTLELGDSALYLCASSSGSTGKTEKLFFGSGTQLSVL.

The chain has TRBV15 and TRBJ2-5, with 8 positions matching TRBD1. This CDR3 is 15 amino acids long. Trimming took 4 bases from V and 5 from J; bases not matched to a gene: 9. Germline CDR1 reads LNHNV; CDR2 reads YYDKDF (reference sequence). The CDR3 DNA follows: TGTGCCACCAGCACAGTACAGGGGGTCTGGGAGACCCAGTACTTC. This gives the protein CATSTVQGVWETQYF.

This chain joins TRBV5-1 and TRBJ2-1, with D possibly TRBD2 on 5 matching bases. The CDR3 length is 14 residues. CDR1 and CDR2 (germline): SGHRS, YFSETQ. V was trimmed by 7 bases and J by 5 bases, leaving 16 bases between them. CDR3 bases: TGCGCCAGCTTTCCCCAATTCGGGGACAATGAGCAGTTCTTC. Protein product: CASFPQFGDNEQFF.

The chain couples TRBV19 to TRBJ1-1, with TRBD1 identical over 10 bases. The junction had 6 bases not matched to a gene; V was cut back by 6 bases and J by 2 bases. The CDR3 is 15 amino acids. Germline CDR1 reads LNHDA; CDR2 reads SQIVND (reference sequence). In DNA form, the CDR3 reads TGTGCCAGTAGGCTACGGACAGGGGGAAACACTGAAGCTTTCTTT. Amino acid sequence: CASRLRTGGNTEAFF.

As regards this clone: Other DNA sequences in this sample translate to the same CDR3. Written as DNA, the CDR3 is TGTGCCAGCAGCTCAAGGGCGGGACTCCCTTACAATGAGCAGTTCTTC. This gives the protein CASSSRAGLPYNEQFF. This chain joins TRBV13 and TRBJ2-1; maybe TRBD2 (6 bases). Per germline, CDR1 PRHDT and CDR2 FYEKMQ (reference sequence). This CDR3 spans 16 amino acids. Trimming took 4 bases from V and 4 from J, leaving 17 bases between them. Filled out from reference TRBV13 and TRBJ2-1, the complete variable domain reads AAGVIQSPRHLIKEKRETATLKCYPIPRHDTVYWYQQGPGQDPQFLISFYEKMQSDKGSIPDRFSAQQFSDYHSELNMSSLELGDSALYFCASSSRAGLPYNEQFFGPGTRLTVL.

V gene TRBV25-1 combines with J gene TRBJ2-7, with D possibly matching TRBD1 (6 bases). CDR3 length: 12 residues. Germline CDR1 and CDR2: MGHDK and SYGVNS. Trimming removed 9 bases from V and 3 bases from J, with 12 bases in between. The CDR3 bases are TGTGCCAGTCAAGAGGGGGACTACGAGCAGTACTTC. This gives the protein CASQEGDYEQYF.

V is TRBV6-5 and J is TRBJ2-7; 7 bases line up with TRBD1. Germline CDR1 reads MNHEY; CDR2 reads SVGAGI. V shed 4 bases, J shed 3 bases, and the junction held 6 bases outside the gene matches. The CDR3 contains 14 residues. The CDR3 coding sequence is TGTGCCAGCAGTTTCTTCGGACAGGACTACGAGCAGTACTTC. Residues: CASSFFGQDYEQYF.

The CDR3 protein is CASSFGSREFF. CDR3 sequence (DNA): TGCGCCAGCAGCTTCGGGAGTCGGGAGTTCTTC. The chain joins TRBV5-1 to TRBJ2-1; the D gene is possibly TRBD2 (6 bases). Germline V CDR1 and CDR2: SGHRS, YFSETQ. Trimming removed 2 bases at V and 14 bases at J, with 11 bases between. The CDR3 is 11 amino acids.

The chain couples TRBV30 to TRBJ2-5; D call uncertain. The CDR3 sequence is 13 residues long. The germline CDR1 and CDR2 sequences are GTSNPN and SVGIG (reference sequence). V was pared by 4 bases and J by 0 bases, with 9 bases between. The CDR3 loop is CAWNGDYQETQYF. CDR3 DNA: TGTGCCTGGAACGGAGACTACCAAGAGACCCAGTACTTC.

This clone was recorded a few times. The chain has TRBV6-5 and TRBJ2-5, with 8 nucleotides matching TRBD2. The CDR3 totals 15 residues. Germline values: CDR1 MNHEY, CDR2 SVGAGI. Unmatched junction bases numbered 6, after V lost 4 bases and J lost 2 bases. Written as DNA, the CDR3 is TGTGCCAGCAGTTTCAGGACTAGCAAGCAAGAGACCCAGTACTTC. Amino acid sequence: CASSFRTSKQETQYF.

J is TRBJ2-4 and V is TRBV19; 7 nucleotides line up with TRBD1. The junction had 4 bases not matched to a gene; V was cut back by 4 bases and J by 13 bases. The CDR3 sequence is 11 residues long. Looked up from germline, CDR1 is LNHDA and CDR2 is SQIVND (reference sequence). The CDR3 DNA reads as TGTGCCAGTAGTAGCCCGGGACAGCAGTACTTC. Translating it yields CASSSPGQQYF.

The chain employs TRBV5-1 and TRBJ2-7, with 8 positions matching TRBD2. The CDR3 runs 16 residues. Germline values: CDR1 SGHRS, CDR2 YFSETQ. The V segment lost 0 bases and the J segment 6 bases; nucleotides outside the gene matches: 11. The CDR3 reads CASSLGITGGGGEQYF. The DNA of the CDR3 is TGCGCCAGCAGCTTGGGGATTACGGGAGGGGGAGGCGAGCAGTACTTC.

The chain links TRBV5-1 to TRBJ2-4; possible D gene TRBD2, 5 bases. The CDR3 consists of 16 residues. Germline CDR1 and CDR2: SGHRS and YFSETQ. V was trimmed by 1 base and J by 3 bases, leaving 14 bases between them. The CDR3 loop is CASSLTPGEGKNIQYF. CDR3 DNA: TGCGCCAGCAGCTTGACCCCGGGTGAGGGCAAAAACATTCAGTACTTC.

A few counts support this clone. The chain has TRBV9 and TRBJ2-2; unclear D gene. The germline V and J ends were trimmed by 1 base and 1 base, with 8 bases remaining between them. The CDR3 sequence is 15 residues long. Germline V CDR1 and CDR2: SGDLS, YYNGEE. This CDR3 reads CASSVKAGNTGELFF. DNA of the CDR3: TGTGCCAGCAGCGTAAAGGCAGGGAACACCGGGGAGCTGTTTTTT.